The 10 T cell receptor beta chains below come from one sample, sequenced in a study of neurological immune-mediated disorders (dated by TCRdb to the late 2010s). Receptors were amplified or captured by 5' RACE. The sequencer was an Illumina HiSeq 2500. TCRdb itself trimmed the public reads at Q25 with fastp, ran MiXCR and retained productive beta chains. Each CDR3 protein gets just one entry, which takes the most common genes and DNA from the rows behind it. In this sample the table shows fewer than 60,000 distinct CDR3 sequences, 3.8% of which occur a single time. The ten biggest clones cover 5.5% to 7.5% of the sample. Material for sequencing was PBMCs. Source of these receptors: a man in his sixties with multiple sclerosis.

This clonotype was counted at least ten times. The rearrangement joins TRBV20-1 to TRBJ2-3; 9 bases match TRBD2. Germline-derived CDR1 and CDR2 are DFQATT and SNEGSKA (reference sequence). J gave up 5 bases and V 6 bases, and 6 bases lay outside the gene matches. This CDR3 spans 13 amino acids. CDR3 amino acids: CSATGLAGDTQYF. CDR3 bases: TGCAGTGCCACGGGACTAGCAGGAGATACGCAGTATTTT.

This chain links TRBV6-6 with TRBJ1-1; the D is unclear. The V end was cut by 6 bases, the J end by 1 base, with 12 bases between. CDR1 and CDR2 from the germline V gene are MNHNY and SVGAGI (reference sequence). The CDR3 is 14 residues long. The CDR3: CASSLREGNTEAFF. The CDR3 nucleotides read TGTGCCAGCAGCCTCCGTGAGGGGAACACTGAAGCTTTCTTT.

In regard to this clonotype: This may come from a read error, since a much larger clone is one base off. Because it lacks the conserved phenylalanine or tryptophan at the end, this CDR3 is likely a read error. The chain couples TRBV15 to TRBJ2-7; 7 nucleotides line up with TRBD1. Germline V gene lookup returns CDR1 LNHNV and CDR2 YYDKDF (reference sequence). The junction had 9 bases not matched to a gene; V was cut back by 8 bases and J by 2 bases. The CDR3 contains 14 residues. CDR3 nucleotide sequence: TGTGCCACCGGGACCAGGGGGACCGCCTACGAGCAGTACATC. Translation gives CATGTRGTAYEQYI.

Many counts were recorded for this clonotype. The genes are TRBV20-1 and TRBJ2-1, with D possibly being TRBD2 (5 bases). Trimming stripped 6 bases from V and 0 bases from J, with 9 bases between. Germline values: CDR1 DFQATT, CDR2 SNEGSKA (reference sequence). This CDR3 is 13 amino acids long. This CDR3 reads CSANRDSYNEQFF. The CDR3 DNA reads as TGCAGTGCCAACCGGGACTCCTACAATGAGCAGTTCTTC.

This clonotype was seen repeatedly, ten times or more. The chain carries TRBV7-9 and TRBJ2-7; D is ambiguous. This CDR3 has 14 amino acids. Germline CDR1 is SEHNR and CDR2 is FQNEAQ (reference sequence). V was cut by 1 base and J by 4 bases, with 11 bases left in between. The CDR3 region has the DNA TGTGCCAGCAGCTTAGAGGTGGATGGTTACGAGCAGTACTTC. Translating gives CASSLEVDGYEQYF.

This clonotype was counted at least ten times. The V call is TRBV5-6, the J call TRBJ1-1, with D unresolved. The CDR3 runs 14 residues. Trimming cost V 6 bases and J 1 base, with 13 bases left between them. Per germline, CDR1 SGHDT and CDR2 YYEEEE. The CDR3 loop is CASNLGWQNTEAFF. CDR3 coding DNA: TGTGCCAGCAACCTGGGGTGGCAGAACACTGAAGCTTTCTTT.

The V call is TRBV6-6, the J call TRBJ2-2; the match to TRBD2 covers 13 bases. This CDR3 is built from 17 residues. CDR1 is MNHNY and CDR2 is SVGAGI in the germline V gene (reference sequence). Unmatched junction bases numbered 10, after V lost 5 bases and J lost 7 bases. The CDR3 loop is CASSTTPGTSGIGELFF. The CDR3 bases are TGTGCCAGCAGTACTACACCCGGGACTAGCGGGATCGGGGAGCTGTTTTTT.

This clonotype was counted many times. This chain connects TRBV15 to TRBJ2-2; a weak D match, TRBD1 (5 bases). There are 14 residues in the CDR3. Trimming removed 0 bases from V and 9 bases from J, with 11 bases in between. Germline assignment: CDR1 LNHNV and CDR2 YYDKDF (reference sequence). CDR3 amino acids: CATSRDQGVRELFF. Here the CDR3 DNA reads TGTGCCACCAGCAGAGACCAAGGGGTCCGGGAGCTGTTTTTT.

In this sample, this clonotype turned up many times. This chain joins TRBV7-9 and TRBJ1-3; possible D gene TRBD1, 6 bases. The CDR3 has 15 amino acids. In germline, CDR1 is SEHNR, CDR2 FQNEAQ (reference sequence). Trimming pared 3 bases from V and 2 bases from J, leaving 11 bases between. CDR3 sequence: CASSFLQGAGNTIYF. The CDR3 bases are TGTGCCAGCAGCTTCCTACAGGGAGCTGGAAACACCATATATTTT.

In its sample, this clonotype was seen many times. The rearrangement uses TRBV14 and TRBJ2-3; no reliable D call. This CDR3 is built from 12 residues. Trimming shortened V by 4 bases and J by 5 bases, and 7 bases separated the two germline ends. Germline V gene lookup returns CDR1 SGHDN and CDR2 FVKESK. The CDR3 bases are TGTGCCAGCAGCCCCTTAGGAGATACGCAGTATTTT. Encoded protein: CASSPLGDTQYF.